This section outlines one TCR beta chain sequence together with its context. Source study methods: Estimation of nucleated cell counts relied on the amplification of reference gene primers. Assay used: immunoSEQ multiplex PCR; TCRdb lists only in-frame clones, some missing. V, J and clone size reflect that table, while D and trimming were determined from the DNA. The data contain roughly 230,000 clones, about 83% of them singletons. The data stem from a study of blood T cell repertoires in COVID-19. Looking at the study overall: COVID-19 samples from acute and convalescent phases originated in the United States, Italy and Spain.

V was clipped by 5 bases and J by 2 bases; unmatched bases: 7. The CDR3 runs 15 residues. The germline CDR1 and CDR2 sequences are LNHNV and YYDKDF (reference sequence). The origin of this receptor is a woman aged 50 to 65 with acute or convalescent COVID-19. The chain has TRBV15 and TRBJ1-1, with TRBD1 identical over 8 bases. The specimen sequenced was peripheral blood. CDR3 residues: CATSPRTGYNTEAFF. Written as DNA, the CDR3 is TGTGCCACCAGCCCCCGGACAGGGTACAACACTGAAGCTTTCTTT.